The clone carrying this T cell receptor beta chain came up many times. This sample was taken from a study of T cells in Graves' hyperthyroidism and ophthalmopathy. Uncontrolled infections, other autoimmune diseases, pregnancy or lactation led to exclusion of patients. Template material for amplifying TCR beta CDR3 regions consisted of RNA transcripts. First-round RT-PCR targeting the TCR CDR3 was performed with the HTBI primer set. TCRdb re-derived calls from the multiplex PCR reads in MiXCR, one entry per CDR3 protein. The repertoire includes roughly 170,000 distinct CDR3 sequences, about 17% of them detected once, and 25% to 30% sits in the top ten. The receptor's source is a woman aged 50 to 65 with Graves' hyperthyroidism. The sample consisted of blood.

CDR3 nucleotides: TGTGCCAGTAGTATAGGGGGACAGGGATTCTATGGCTACACCTTC. The encoded protein is CASSIGGQGFYGYTF. The gene calls are TRBV19 and TRBJ1-2, with 9 positions matching TRBD1. Germline lookup yields CDR1 LNHDA and CDR2 SQIVND (reference sequence). CDR3 length equals 15 residues. Trimming at V came to 1 base and at J to 4 bases, leaving 4 bases not matched to a gene.